Reported below is one T cell receptor (beta chain). Its antigen remains unknown. This record belongs to a study of T cells in tuberculosis. In the study overall: IGRA-negative adolescents, IGRA-positive adolescents with latent tuberculosis and adults with active tuberculosis formed this South African cohort. Findings and limits, study-wide: Active tuberculosis TCR-alpha repertoires lay closer to GMM-specific TCRs than IGRA-negative controls, suggesting clonal expansion.

The CDR3 spans 18 residues. V lost 3 bases to trimming and J lost 6 bases; unmatched junction nucleotides: 9. CDR1 and CDR2 (germline): MNHNS, SASEGT. Clones were sequenced by immunoSEQ multiplex PCR, and TCRdb holds only the in-frame ones, with some missing. The table records some 34,000 clones, nearly 95% of them present only once. The sequence derives from a donor between 5 and 29 years old with latent tuberculosis or without tuberculosis infection. The chain uses TRBV6-1 and TRBJ2-1, with 15 bases fitting TRBD2. Sequenced sample: PBMCs. Here the CDR3 reads CASSDRPRTSGGANEQFF. In nucleotides, the CDR3 is TGTGCCAGCAGTGACAGACCTCGGACTAGCGGGGGGGCCAATGAGCAGTTCTTC.